Detailed here is one TCR beta chain. Its antigen is not known. This may arise from a read error, as a much more abundant clone is one base away. The CDR3 has 14 residues. Germline CDR1 is MNHEY and CDR2 is SVGEGT. The record originates from a study of blood T cells in healthy people across ages. Overall study context: Every two T cells gave about one barcoded beta molecule via template switching.

The study, taken as a whole, reports: A strong correlation was found between TCR beta diversity and the percentage of naive T cells. Across the age range, TCR beta diversity per million T cells fell in a roughly linear way.

Roughly 10 milliliters of peripheral blood were drawn from each donor. The authors ran a second PCR of 7 to 11 cycles using a sample-barcoded 5' primer and a J-beta primer mix. MiXCR, applied by TCRdb to the 5' RACE reads, yields one record per CDR3 protein. The sample shows about 780,000 distinct CDR3 sequences, about 45% of them seen only once. The rearrangement joins TRBV6-2 or TRBV6-3 to TRBJ2-7; 11 bases line up with TRBD2. The sequenced sample was blood. The source of this sequence is a man at least 80 years old in good health. CDR3 DNA: TGTGCCGGCAGTTCTAGCGGGAGGTCCTACGAGCAGTACTTC. It is translated as CAGSSSGRSYEQYF.